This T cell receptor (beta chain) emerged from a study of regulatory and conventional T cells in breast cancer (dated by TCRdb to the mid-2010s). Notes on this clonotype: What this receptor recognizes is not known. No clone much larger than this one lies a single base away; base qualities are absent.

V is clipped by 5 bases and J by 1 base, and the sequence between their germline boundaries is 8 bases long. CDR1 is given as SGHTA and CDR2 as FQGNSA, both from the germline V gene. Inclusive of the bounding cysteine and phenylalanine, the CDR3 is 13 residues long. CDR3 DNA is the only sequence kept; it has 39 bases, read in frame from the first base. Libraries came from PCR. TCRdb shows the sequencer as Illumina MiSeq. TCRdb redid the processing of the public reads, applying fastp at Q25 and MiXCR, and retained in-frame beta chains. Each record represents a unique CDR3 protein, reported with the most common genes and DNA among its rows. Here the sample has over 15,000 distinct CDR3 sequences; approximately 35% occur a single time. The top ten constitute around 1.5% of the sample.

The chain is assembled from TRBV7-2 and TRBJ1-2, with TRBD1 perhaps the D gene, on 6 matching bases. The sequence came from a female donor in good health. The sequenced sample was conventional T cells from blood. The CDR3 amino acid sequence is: CASSGDNNYGYTF. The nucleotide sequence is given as TGTGCCAGCAGCGGGGACAATAACTATGGCTACACCTTC.